This T cell receptor (beta chain) was sequenced for a study of regulatory T cells in long-lasting Graves disease. This clonotype came up a few times. What it recognizes is unknown. This CDR3 spans 17 amino acids. V lost 6 bases to trimming and J lost 3 bases; unmatched junction nucleotides: 8. Per germline, CDR1 SNHLY and CDR2 FYNNEI. Study-wide findings and caveats: TRBV28, TRBJ1-2 and TRBJ2-5 emerged as the favored segments in persistent disease.

Assembly of TCR beta libraries relied on iRepertoire HTBI primers together with Arm-PCR of CDR3 regions. Using its own MiXCR run on the multiplex PCR reads, TCRdb lists one record per CDR3 protein. The sample contains 500,000 to 700,000 distinct CDR3 sequences, roughly 15% of which appear only once. Time point specified: newly diagnosed GD, antithyroid drugs for less than 3 months. The TCR library used RNA extracted from PBMCs. Graves' disease diagnosis was established per American Thyroid Association guidelines. The same sample was also studied in work on T cells in Graves' hyperthyroidism and ophthalmopathy. This second study notes: Most clonotypes expanded in the thyroid (above 0.001) were also present in blood. Model output signaled ophthalmopathy a median roughly 6.1 months ahead of onset.

The J gene is TRBJ2-3, the V gene TRBV2; 14 positions match TRBD2. Sample: peripheral blood mononuclear cells (PBMCs), taken at new diagnosis, from a patient treated with antithyroid drugs. This TCR was recovered from a woman in her thirties with Graves disease. This CDR3 reads CASSPGLAGEQTDTQYF. The CDR3, as DNA: TGTGCCAGCAGCCCGGGACTAGCGGGAGAGCAAACAGATACGCAGTATTTT.